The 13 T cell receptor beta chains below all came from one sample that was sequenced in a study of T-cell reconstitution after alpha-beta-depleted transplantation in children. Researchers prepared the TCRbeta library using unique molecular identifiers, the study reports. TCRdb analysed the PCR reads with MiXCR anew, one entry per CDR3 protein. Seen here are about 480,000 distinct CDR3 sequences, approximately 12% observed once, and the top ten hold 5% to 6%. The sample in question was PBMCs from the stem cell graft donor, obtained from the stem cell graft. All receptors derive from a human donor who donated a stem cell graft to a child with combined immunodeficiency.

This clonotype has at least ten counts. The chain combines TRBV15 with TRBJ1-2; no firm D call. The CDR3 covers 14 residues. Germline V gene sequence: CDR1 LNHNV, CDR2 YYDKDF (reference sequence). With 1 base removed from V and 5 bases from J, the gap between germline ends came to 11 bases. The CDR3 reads CATSRGGDGYGYTF. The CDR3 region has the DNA TGTGCCACCAGCAGAGGGGGAGATGGGTATGGCTACACCTTC.

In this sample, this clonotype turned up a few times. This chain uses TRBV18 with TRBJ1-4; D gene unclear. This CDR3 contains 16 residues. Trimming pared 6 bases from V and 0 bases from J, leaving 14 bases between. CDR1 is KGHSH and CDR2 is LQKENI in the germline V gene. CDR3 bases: TGTGCCAGCTCCCGGGAGGGCAGAACAACTAATGAAAAACTGTTTTTT. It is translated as CASSREGRTTNEKLFF. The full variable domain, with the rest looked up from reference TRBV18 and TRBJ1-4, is NAGVMQNPRHLVRRRGQEARLRCSPMKGHSHVYWYRQLPEEGLKFMVYLQKENIIDESGMPKERFSAEFPKEGPSILRIQQVVRGDSAAYFCASSREGRTTNEKLFFGSGTQLSVL.

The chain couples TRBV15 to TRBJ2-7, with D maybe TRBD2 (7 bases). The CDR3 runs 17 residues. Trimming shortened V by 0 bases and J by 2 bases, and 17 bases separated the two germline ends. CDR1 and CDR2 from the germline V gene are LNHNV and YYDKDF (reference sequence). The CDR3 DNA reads TGTGCCACCAGCAGAGATCTACGCGGGGGCTTCCCCTACGAGCAGTACTTC. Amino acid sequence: CATSRDLRGGFPYEQYF.

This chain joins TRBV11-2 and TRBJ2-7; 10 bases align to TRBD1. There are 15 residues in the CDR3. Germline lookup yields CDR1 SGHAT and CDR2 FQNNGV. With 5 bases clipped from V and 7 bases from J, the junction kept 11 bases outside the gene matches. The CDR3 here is CASSRWTGGPQEQYF. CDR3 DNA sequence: TGTGCCAGCAGCCGATGGACAGGGGGTCCCCAAGAGCAGTACTTC.

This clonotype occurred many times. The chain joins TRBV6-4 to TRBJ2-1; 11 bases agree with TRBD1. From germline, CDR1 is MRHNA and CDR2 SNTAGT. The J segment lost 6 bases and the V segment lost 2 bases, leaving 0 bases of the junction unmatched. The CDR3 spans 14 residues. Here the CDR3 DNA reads TGTGCCAGCAGTGACGGACAGGGGGCCAATGAGCAGTTCTTC. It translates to CASSDGQGANEQFF.

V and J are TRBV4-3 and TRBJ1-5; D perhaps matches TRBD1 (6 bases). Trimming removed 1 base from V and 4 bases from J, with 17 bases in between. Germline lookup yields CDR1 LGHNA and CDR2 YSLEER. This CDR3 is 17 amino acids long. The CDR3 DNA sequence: TGCGCCAGCAGCCAAGGTTCCGGGACATCGCGAAATCAGCCCCAGCATTTT. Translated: CASSQGSGTSRNQPQHF.

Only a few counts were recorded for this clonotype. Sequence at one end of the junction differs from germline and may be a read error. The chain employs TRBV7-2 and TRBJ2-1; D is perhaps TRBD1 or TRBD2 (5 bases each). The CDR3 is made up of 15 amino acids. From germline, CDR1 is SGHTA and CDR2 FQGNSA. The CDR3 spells CASSLADRRYNEQFF. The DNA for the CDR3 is TGTGCCAGCAGCCTAGCCGACAGAAGATACAATGAGCAGTTCTTC.

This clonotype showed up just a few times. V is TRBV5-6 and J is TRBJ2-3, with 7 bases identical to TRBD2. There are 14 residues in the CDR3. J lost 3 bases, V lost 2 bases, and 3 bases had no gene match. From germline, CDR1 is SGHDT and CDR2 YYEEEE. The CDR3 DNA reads TGTGCCAGCAGCTTTAGCGGGCTTACAGATACGCAGTATTTT. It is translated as CASSFSGLTDTQYF.

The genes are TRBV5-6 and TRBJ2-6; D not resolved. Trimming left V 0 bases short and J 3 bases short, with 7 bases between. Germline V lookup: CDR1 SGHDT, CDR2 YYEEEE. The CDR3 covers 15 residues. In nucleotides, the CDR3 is TGTGCCAGCAGCTTGGAGGGATATGGGGCCAACGTCCTGACTTTC. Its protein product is CASSLEGYGANVLTF.

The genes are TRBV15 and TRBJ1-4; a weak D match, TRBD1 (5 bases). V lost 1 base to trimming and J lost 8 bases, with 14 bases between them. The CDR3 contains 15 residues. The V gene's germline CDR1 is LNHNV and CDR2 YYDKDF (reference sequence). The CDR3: CATSRVQDLAEKLFF. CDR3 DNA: TGTGCCACCAGCAGAGTACAGGACTTAGCGGAAAAACTGTTTTTT.

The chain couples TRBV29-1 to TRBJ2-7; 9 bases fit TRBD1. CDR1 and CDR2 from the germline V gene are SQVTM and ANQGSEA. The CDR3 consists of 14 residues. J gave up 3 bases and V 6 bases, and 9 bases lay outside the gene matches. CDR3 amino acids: CSVPDRGKHYEQYF. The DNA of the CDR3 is TGCAGCGTACCGGACAGGGGAAAGCACTACGAGCAGTACTTC.

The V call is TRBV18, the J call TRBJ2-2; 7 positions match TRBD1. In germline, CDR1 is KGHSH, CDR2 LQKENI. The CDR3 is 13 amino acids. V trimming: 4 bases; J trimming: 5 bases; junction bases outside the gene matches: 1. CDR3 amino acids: CASSQGQTGELFF. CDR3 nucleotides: TGTGCCAGCTCACAGGGACAGACCGGGGAGCTGTTTTTT.

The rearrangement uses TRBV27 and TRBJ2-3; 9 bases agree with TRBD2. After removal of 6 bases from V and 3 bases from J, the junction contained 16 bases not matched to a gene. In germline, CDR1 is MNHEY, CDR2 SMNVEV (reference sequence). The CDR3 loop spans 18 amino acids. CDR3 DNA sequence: TGTGCCAGCAGGACCCGACCTGGCGGGAGGGGTCTGACAGATACGCAGTATTTT. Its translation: CASRTRPGGRGLTDTQYF.